This is a list of T cell receptor beta chains from one sample in a study of post-analysis software for immune sequencing data. In TCRdb, the PCR reads were re-called with MiXCR into one record per CDR3 protein. The repertoire holds about 200,000 distinct CDR3 sequences, with roughly 28% as singletons. Specimen: blood. The receptors were gathered from a girl aged 2-17 years with multiple sclerosis. Both conserved end residues are part of each CDR3. The D gene is left open where the match is weak. Part of the rows lack a size; the others show once, few, many or a class for expanded clones.

J	length	size	V	D	DNA	CDR3
TRBJ1-1	12	NA	TRBV5-1	NA	TGCGCCAGCAGCTTGGATCACACTGAAGCTTTCTTT	CASSLDHTEAFF
TRBJ1-1	15	many	TRBV14	NA	TGTGCCAGCAGCCGTGACCATAACTGGAACACTGAAGCTTTCTTT	CASSRDHNWNTEAFF
TRBJ1-6	16	many	TRBV4-1	TRBD1	TGCGCCAGCAGCCAAGATGCGGGACAGCTAAATTCACCCCTCCACTTT	CASSQDAGQLNSPLHF
TRBJ2-7	15	many	TRBV3-1	TRBD1	TGTGCCAGCAGCCAAGTCGTGACAGGGACCTACGAGCAGTACTTC	CASSQVVTGTYEQYF
TRBJ2-3	15	NA	TRBV7-3	NA	TGTGCCAGCAGCTCCTCTATACGGGGCACAGATACGCAGTATTTT	CASSSSIRGTDTQYF
TRBJ2-5	11	few	TRBV12-3/TRBV12-4	NA	TGTGCCAGCAGTTCCCGAACCAGCGAGTACTTC	CASSSRTSEYF
TRBJ1-4	13	few	TRBV9	NA	TGTGCCAGCAGCGCCGGGTGGAATGAAAAACTGTTTTTT	CASSAGWNEKLFF
TRBJ2-1	14	NA	TRBV6-6	TRBD1	TGTGCCAGCAGACAGGGGGCGGATTGGGGTGAGCAGTTCTTC	CASRQGADWGEQFF
TRBJ2-5	14	many	TRBV20-1	TRBD1	TGCAGTGCTAGCTTGGGGACAGCACAAGAGACCCAGTACTTC	CSASLGTAQETQYF
TRBJ1-1	18	few	TRBV27	NA	TGTGCCAGCAGTTTCTCGGTTGTAAGTCTGCTATTGTGGACTGAAGCTTTCTTT	CASSFSVVSLLLWTEAFF
TRBJ2-2	16	NA	TRBV12-3/TRBV12-4	TRBD2	TGTGCCAGCAGTCCCTTAGCGGGAGCGGACACCGGGGAGCTGTTTTTT	CASSPLAGADTGELFF
TRBJ2-1	18	many	TRBV4-1	TRBD1	TGCGCCAGCAGCCAAGATCTGAGGCAGGGGGCTTTCTACAATGAGCAGTTCTTC	CASSQDLRQGAFYNEQFF
TRBJ2-3	15	few	TRBV19	TRBD1	TGTGCCAGTAGCGCGACAGGGAGTGGCACAGATACGCGGTATTTT	CASSATGSGTDTRYF
TRBJ1-3	15	NA	TRBV6-5	NA	TGTGCCAGCAGTTACTCCGGGACGGCTGGAAACACCATATATTTT	CASSYSGTAGNTIYF
TRBJ1-4	15	NA	TRBV20-1	NA	TGCAGCCACTCAAGGACGGGGTCCGCTAATGAAAAACTGTTTTTT	CSHSRTGSANEKLFF
TRBJ2-5	13	NA	TRBV10-2	NA	TGCGCCAGCAGTAGCCAAAACCAAGAGACCCAGTACTTC	CASSSQNQETQYF
TRBJ1-1	14	NA	TRBV5-1	NA	TGCGCCAGCAGCAACCGGGAGGGGAACACTGAAGCTTTCTTT	CASSNREGNTEAFF
TRBJ2-5	15	many	TRBV4-1	NA	TGCGCCAGCAGCCAAGAGCCCCCCTGGGGGGAGACCCAGTACTTC	CASSQEPPWGETQYF
TRBJ1-2	15	NA	TRBV7-9	NA	TGTGCCAGCAGCTTAGACCGAGGGGCCCTCTATGGCTACACCTTC	CASSLDRGALYGYTF
TRBJ2-7	13	NA	TRBV2	NA	TGTGCCAGCAGTAACAGAGTGTCCTACGAGCAGTACTTC	CASSNRVSYEQYF
TRBJ1-5	14	NA	TRBV28	NA	TGTGCCAGCAGTTTGTCAGGGGCCTATCAGCCCCAGCATTTT	CASSLSGAYQPQHF
TRBJ1-2	13	NA	TRBV6-6	NA	TGTGCCAGCAGTCCGCAGGGTCCATATGACTACACCTTC	CASSPQGPYDYTF
TRBJ2-3	13	few	TRBV27	NA	TGTGCCAGCAGTTTATCGGGAATGGATACGCAGTATTTT	CASSLSGMDTQYF
TRBJ1-1	10	NA	TRBV29-1	NA	TGCAGCGCCCGGGACGCCAGAGCTTTCTTT	CSARDARAFF
TRBJ2-7	14	many	TRBV5-1	NA	TGCGCCAGCAGCTTGATCAGCGGATCCTACGAGCAGTACTTC	CASSLISGSYEQYF
TRBJ1-1	14	few	TRBV27	NA	TGTGCCAGCAGAACCCAACAGGTAACGACTGAAGCTTTCTTT	CASRTQQVTTEAFF
TRBJ2-3	12	many	TRBV20-1	NA	TGCAGTGCTAGTCAACGCACAGATACGCAGTATTTT	CSASQRTDTQYF
TRBJ2-7	16	NA	TRBV6-5	NA	TGTGCCAGCAGTTACTCTGCGGGGCAGGTGACCTACGAGCAGTACTTC	CASSYSAGQVTYEQYF
TRBJ2-1	14	few	TRBV6-6	NA	TGTGCCAGCAGTTACTCGGAGGGGCTCGGGGAGCAGTTCTTC	CASSYSEGLGEQFF
TRBJ1-2	13	few	TRBV15	NA	TGTGCCACCAGCAGAGATCCAGGAAGGGGCTACACCTTC	CATSRDPGRGYTF
TRBJ2-7	14	many	TRBV6-2/TRBV6-3	NA	TGTGCCAGCAGTTACGGTGGGGCGACCTACGAGCAGTACTTC	CASSYGGATYEQYF
TRBJ1-2	19	NA	TRBV28	TRBD1	TGTGCCAGCAGTTTATGGGGCACAACCGGGACAGGGGGCGACTATGGCTACACCTTC	CASSLWGTTGTGGDYGYTF
TRBJ1-2	11	many	TRBV7-9	NA	TGTGCCAGCAGCTTAGCGCGCGGCTACACCTTC	CASSLARGYTF
TRBJ2-1	15	NA	TRBV3-1	NA	TGTGCCAGCAGCCCCGGACTACCGGGGGGCCATGAGCAGTTCTTC	CASSPGLPGGHEQFF
TRBJ2-1	15	many	TRBV5-1	NA	TGCGCCAGCAGCTTCGGGGCTACGGGTCAGAATGAGCAGTTCTTC	CASSFGATGQNEQFF
TRBJ2-2	15	NA	TRBV3-1	NA	TGTGCCAGCAGCCAAGAAGCCGGCAACACCGGGGAGCTGTTTTTT	CASSQEAGNTGELFF
TRBJ2-2	13	few	TRBV7-3	TRBD1	TGTGCCAGGGGACAGGGGGCAACCGGGGAGCTGTTTTTT	CARGQGATGELFF
TRBJ2-4	17	NA	TRBV3-1	TRBD1	TGTGCCAGCAGCCCAGTAGGGGGCCGAAAAGAGGGAAATGAGCAGTACTTC	CASSPVGGRKEGNEQYF
TRBJ2-3	17	NA	TRBV18	TRBD2	TGTGCCAGCTCACCGACGGGGTCTAGCGGCCGCACAGATACGCAGTATTTT	CASSPTGSSGRTDTQYF
TRBJ1-4	14	NA	TRBV20-1	NA	TGCAGTGCTAAGATAGTGGGACCAGGTGAAAAACTGTTTTTT	CSAKIVGPGEKLFF
TRBJ2-3	15	NA	TRBV7-9	NA	TGTGCCAGCAGCTTAGGGGGGGCCCTCTTCGGTACGCAGTATTTT	CASSLGGALFGTQYF
TRBJ2-2	15	NA	TRBV2	NA	TGTGCCAGCAGTGATCAGGGCCCAAACACCGGGGAGCGGTTTTTT	CASSDQGPNTGERFF
TRBJ1-2	14	many	TRBV6-5	NA	TGTGCCAGCAGTTACTGGGCAGGGAGCTATGGCTACACCTTC	CASSYWAGSYGYTF